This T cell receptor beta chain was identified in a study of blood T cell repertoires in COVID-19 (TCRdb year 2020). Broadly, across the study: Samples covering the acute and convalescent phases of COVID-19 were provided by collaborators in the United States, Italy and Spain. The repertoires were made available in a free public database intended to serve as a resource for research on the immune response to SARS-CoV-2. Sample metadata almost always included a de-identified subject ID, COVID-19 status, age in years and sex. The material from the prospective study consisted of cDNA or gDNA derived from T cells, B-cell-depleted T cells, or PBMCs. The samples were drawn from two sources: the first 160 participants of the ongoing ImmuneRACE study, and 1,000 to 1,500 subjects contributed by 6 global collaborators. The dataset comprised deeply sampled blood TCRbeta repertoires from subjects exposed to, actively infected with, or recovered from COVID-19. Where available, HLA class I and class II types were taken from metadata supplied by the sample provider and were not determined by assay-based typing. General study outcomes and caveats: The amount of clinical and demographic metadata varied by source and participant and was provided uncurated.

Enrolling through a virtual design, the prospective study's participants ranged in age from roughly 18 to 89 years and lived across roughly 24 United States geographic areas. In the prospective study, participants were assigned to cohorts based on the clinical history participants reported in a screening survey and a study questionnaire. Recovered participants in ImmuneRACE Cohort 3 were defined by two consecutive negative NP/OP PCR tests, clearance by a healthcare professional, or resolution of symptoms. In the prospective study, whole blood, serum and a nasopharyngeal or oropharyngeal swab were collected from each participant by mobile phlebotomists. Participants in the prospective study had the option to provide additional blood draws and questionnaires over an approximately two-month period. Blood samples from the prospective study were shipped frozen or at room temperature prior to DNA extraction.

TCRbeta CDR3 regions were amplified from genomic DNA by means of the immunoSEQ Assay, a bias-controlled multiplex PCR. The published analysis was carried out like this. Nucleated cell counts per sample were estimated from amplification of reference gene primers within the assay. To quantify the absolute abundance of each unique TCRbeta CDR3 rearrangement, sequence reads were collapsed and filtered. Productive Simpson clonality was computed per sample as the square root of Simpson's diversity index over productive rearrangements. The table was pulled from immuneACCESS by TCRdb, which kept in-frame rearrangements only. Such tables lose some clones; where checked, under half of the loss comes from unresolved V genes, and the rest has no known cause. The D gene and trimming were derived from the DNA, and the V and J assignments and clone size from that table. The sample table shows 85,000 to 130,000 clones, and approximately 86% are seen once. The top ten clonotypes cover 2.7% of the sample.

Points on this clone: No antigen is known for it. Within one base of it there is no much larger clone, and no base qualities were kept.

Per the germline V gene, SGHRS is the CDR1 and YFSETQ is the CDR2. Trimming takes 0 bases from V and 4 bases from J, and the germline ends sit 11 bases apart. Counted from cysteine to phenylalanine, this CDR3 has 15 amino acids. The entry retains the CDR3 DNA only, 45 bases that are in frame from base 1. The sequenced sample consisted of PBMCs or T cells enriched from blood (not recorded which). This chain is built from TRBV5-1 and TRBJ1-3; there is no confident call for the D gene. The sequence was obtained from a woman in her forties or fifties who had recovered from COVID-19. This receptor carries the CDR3 CASSLDSRVGNTIYF. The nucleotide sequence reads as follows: TGCGCCAGCAGCTTGGATTCGAGGGTGGGAAACACCATATATTTT.